These 7 T cell receptor beta chains came from one sample sequenced in a study of neoadjuvant anti-PD-1 for oral cavity cancer. The data were produced by immunoSEQ multiplex PCR, yet TCRdb's version contains in-frame clones alone and is incomplete. The sample holds 13,000 to 15,000 clones; about 64% are singletons and the top ten take 3.1%. Sample: PBMCs, taken before nivolumab (anti-PD-1) treatment. Receptors originate from a person between 40 and 79 years old with oral cavity squamous cell carcinoma.

The chain recombines TRBV9 with TRBJ2-7; D is perhaps TRBD2 (5 bases). The CDR3 runs 12 residues. Germline CDR1 and CDR2: SGDLS and YYNGEE. V gave up 4 bases and J gave up 2 bases, with 7 bases separating them. CDR3 residues: CASSRTPYEQYF. CDR3 DNA sequence: TGTGCCAGCAGCAGGACTCCCTACGAGCAGTACTTC.

The rearrangement uses TRBV7-3 and TRBJ2-7; D unclear. The germline gives CDR1 SGHTA, CDR2 FQGTGA. The CDR3 loop spans 16 amino acids. V lost 1 base, J lost 5 bases, and 18 bases lay in between. The CDR3 DNA follows: TGTGCCAGCAGCTTAAACTCGGTGACCGGCTTCCACGAGCAGTACTTC. As protein: CASSLNSVTGFHEQYF.

J is TRBJ2-6 and V is TRBV2; TRBD1 is a possible D gene (6 bases). The CDR3 totals 14 residues. The V end lost 6 bases, the J end lost 0 bases, and 6 bases lay between the germline ends. Germline CDR1 and CDR2: SNHLY and FYNNEI. The CDR3 nucleotides read TGTGCCAGCAGGACAGGCTCTGGGGCCAACGTCCTGACTTTC. It yields the protein CASRTGSGANVLTF.

In nucleotides, the CDR3 is TGTGCCAGCAACCTAGCGGGAGGGCTAACAGATACGCAGTATTTT. This encodes CASNLAGGLTDTQYF. The chain carries TRBV5-4 and TRBJ2-3; 12 bases agree with TRBD2. The germline V gene encodes CDR1 SGHNT and CDR2 YYREEE (reference sequence). V trimming: 6 bases; J trimming: 3 bases; junction bases outside the gene matches: 5. CDR3 length: 15 amino acids.

The J gene is TRBJ2-7, the V gene TRBV6-1; 7 bases agree with TRBD2. The CDR3 has 15 residues. Germline lookup yields CDR1 MNHNS and CDR2 SASEGT. With V trimmed by 7 bases and J by 4 bases, 13 bases remained unmatched. The CDR3 is CASTPSGIGVYEQYF. The CDR3 region has the DNA TGTGCCAGCACCCCGAGCGGGATTGGGGTTTACGAGCAGTACTTC.

The chain uses TRBV14 and TRBJ1-1; D perhaps matches TRBD1 (6 bases). Deletions cut 1 base from V and 0 bases from J, with 9 bases between. The CDR3 length is 15 residues. The germline CDR1 and CDR2 sequences are SGHDN and FVKESK. This CDR3 reads CASSQAGALNTEAFF. DNA for the CDR3: TGTGCCAGCAGCCAAGCGGGGGCCCTGAACACTGAAGCTTTCTTT.

This chain connects TRBV19 to TRBJ1-5; TRBD1 is a possible D gene (6 bases). V was trimmed by 2 bases and J by 3 bases, leaving 8 bases between them. Germline V gives CDR1 LNHDA, CDR2 SQIVND (reference sequence). This CDR3 has 14 amino acids. As DNA, the CDR3 is TGTGCCAGTAGTATATCAGGGGACAATCAGCCCCAGCATTTT. Translating gives CASSISGDNQPQHF.